The 21 T cell receptor beta chains in this list originate from one sample, sequenced in a study of shared clonotypes between healthy human individuals. Here immunoSEQ multiplex PCR was the method, and the copy in TCRdb shows in-frame clones only, minus some. Among about 2.3 million clones listed, 85% to 95% were seen once. The sequencing input was naive CD4+ T cells from PBMCs. Sample subset: CD45RA+ positively selected. The receptors shown here come from a man between 18 and 29 years old in good health. Some clones in this sample may be carry-over from other donors' samples.

The CDR3 region is CASSLPGTSGKRNTGELFF. The CDR3 coding sequence is TGTGCCAGCAGTTTACCGGGGACTAGCGGGAAACGGAACACCGGGGAGCTGTTTTTT. The chain is built from TRBV28 and TRBJ2-2; 13 nucleotides line up with TRBD2. The CDR3 extends over 19 amino acids. Germline V gene data show CDR1 as MDHEN and CDR2 as SYDVKM. V lost 2 bases and J lost 1; bases outside the gene matches: 7. The complete variable domain, with remaining parts taken from reference TRBV28 and TRBJ2-2, reads DVKVTQSSRYLVKRTGEKVFLECVQDMDHENMFWYRQDPGLGLRLIYFSYDVKMKEKGDIPEGYSVSREKKERFSLILESASTNQTSMYLCASSLPGTSGKRNTGELFFGEGSRLTVL.

The CDR3 DNA follows: TGTGCCAGCAGTTTGGGAAGGAGACCTAGCTCCTACGAGCAGTACTTC. Translation: CASSLGRRPSSYEQYF. The V and J genes are TRBV28 and TRBJ2-7; D ambiguous. CDR1 is MDHEN, CDR2 SYDVKM, per germline. Trimming took off 3 bases at V and 0 bases at J, with 15 bases between the two ends. This CDR3 has 16 residues.

In regard to this clone: This sample includes further DNA sequences coding for the same CDR3. The chain employs TRBV6-1 and TRBJ2-7, with D uncertain. This CDR3 comprises 11 residues. V lost 6 bases and J 3 bases, leaving 6 bases between the germline ends. Germline values: CDR1 MNHNS, CDR2 SASEGT. CDR3 region: CASRASYEQYF. In DNA, the CDR3 is TGTGCCAGCAGGGCCAGCTACGAGCAGTACTTC.

The chain couples TRBV5-1 to TRBJ1-1; D remains unclear. The CDR3 runs to 13 residues. V lost 4 bases and J 2 bases, leaving 9 bases between the germline ends. Germline CDR1 is SGHRS and CDR2 is YFSETQ. DNA of the CDR3: TGCGCCAGCAGCGCGGACTCTAACACTGAAGCTTTCTTT. Its translation: CASSADSNTEAFF. The whole variable domain, remainder taken from reference TRBV5-1 and TRBJ1-1, is KAGVTQTPRYLIKTRGQQVTLSCSPISGHRSVSWYQQTPGQGLQFLFEYFSETQRNKGNFPGRFSGRQFSNSRSEMNVSTLELGDSALYLCASSADSNTEAFFGQGTRLTVV.

The chain couples TRBV4-3 to TRBJ2-3, with 11 bases aligning to TRBD1. Germline CDR1 is LGHNA and CDR2 is YSLEER. The V segment lost 4 bases and the J segment 1 base; nucleotides outside the gene matches: 4. There are 16 residues in the CDR3. The CDR3 reads CASSRGQGAGTDTQYF. CDR3 DNA sequence: TGCGCCAGCAGCCGCGGACAGGGGGCCGGCACAGATACGCAGTATTTT.

DNA of the CDR3: TGTGCCAGCAGCTTAACGGGGTCGGGAAGGGGAGATACGCAGTATTTT. Translation: CASSLTGSGRGDTQYF. V and J are TRBV7-3 and TRBJ2-3; either TRBD1 or TRBD2 may supply D (5 bases each). The germline gives CDR1 SGHTA, CDR2 FQGTGA. The CDR3 covers 16 residues. The V and J ends lost 0 bases and 5 bases respectively, with 15 bases between them.

The chain links TRBV9 to TRBJ2-7, with a weak D call TRBD1 (6 bases). The ends were cut back, 3 bases at V and 6 bases at J, with 16 bases in the middle. The germline V gene encodes CDR1 SGDLS and CDR2 YYNGEE. This CDR3 has 14 amino acids. CDR3 nucleotide sequence: TGTGCCAGCAGCGACCGCAGGGGTAAAGGCGAGCAGTACTTC. This sequence encodes CASSDRRGKGEQYF.

The chain has TRBV5-4 and TRBJ2-3; D is unclear. The germline CDR1 and CDR2 sequences are SGHNT and YYREEE (reference sequence). The CDR3 extends over 13 amino acids. The V end was cut by 0 bases, the J end by 4 bases, with 6 bases between. The CDR3 spells CASSLDRADTQYF. CDR3 bases: TGTGCCAGCAGCTTGGATAGGGCAGATACGCAGTATTTT.

This clone came up a few times. This chain joins TRBV4-1 and TRBJ1-4; D not resolved. The CDR3 sequence is 13 residues long. Per the germline V gene, CDR1 is MGHRA and CDR2 is YSYEKL. Trimming left V 6 bases short and J 6 bases short, with 11 bases between. CDR3 residues: CASRKVGDEKLFF. The DNA for the CDR3 is TGCGCCAGCAGGAAGGTTGGCGATGAAAAACTGTTTTTT.

The chain is built from TRBV28 and TRBJ2-1, with a possible D match to TRBD1 (5 bases). CDR1 and CDR2 from the germline V gene are MDHEN and SYDVKM. The length of the CDR3 is 16 residues. Trimming removed 6 bases from V and 2 bases from J, with 17 bases in between. The CDR3 is CASRPQAGNTYNEQFF. Here the CDR3 DNA reads TGTGCCAGCAGGCCCCAGGCAGGGAACACCTACAATGAGCAGTTCTTC.

CDR3 sequence: CASSLPTRDYEQYF. The CDR3 DNA reads TGTGCCAGCAGCTTACCTACAAGAGACTACGAGCAGTACTTC. V is TRBV7-2 and J is TRBJ2-7; D unclear. CDR3 length: 14 amino acids. V lost 2 bases, J lost 3 bases, and 11 bases lay in between. CDR1 SGHTA and CDR2 FQGNSA come from the germline V gene.

J is TRBJ2-1 and V is TRBV6-1, with D tentatively TRBD1 (6 bases). The CDR3 extends over 14 amino acids. V lost 5 bases and J lost 11, with 19 bases in between. Germline V CDR1 and CDR2: MNHNS, SASEGT. The CDR3 DNA follows: TGTGCCAGCAGTTCCAGCACAGGGCCAGGCCAGCAGTTCTTC. Its protein product is CASSSSTGPGQQFF.

A remark on this clone: The identical CDR3 is also encoded by other nucleotide sequences in the sample. V usage is TRBV6-1 and J usage is TRBJ2-3, with D unresolved. The CDR3 is made up of 13 amino acids. The germline V gene has CDR1 MNHNS and CDR2 SASEGT. With 1 base removed from V and 1 base from J, the gap between germline ends came to 3 bases. In nucleotides, the CDR3 is TGTGCCAGCAGTGAAGGTGGCACAGATACGCAGTATTTT. Translation gives CASSEGGTDTQYF.

The rearrangement uses TRBV28 and TRBJ2-7; no reliable D call. The germline V and J ends were trimmed by 5 bases and 6 bases, with 11 bases remaining between them. Germline V lookup: CDR1 MDHEN, CDR2 SYDVKM. The CDR3 has 12 residues. CDR3 sequence: CASSPVWTEQYF. The CDR3 DNA sequence: TGTGCCAGCAGTCCCGTATGGACCGAGCAGTACTTC.

The chain is built from TRBV5-1 and TRBJ2-1, with D hard to call. Per germline, CDR1 SGHRS and CDR2 YFSETQ. Trimming pared 0 bases from V and 2 bases from J, leaving 9 bases between. The CDR3 loop spans 15 amino acids. CDR3 protein: CASSLARFTYNEQFF. The CDR3 nucleotides read TGCGCCAGCAGCTTGGCTCGCTTTACCTACAATGAGCAGTTCTTC. The whole variable domain, filled in from reference TRBV5-1 and TRBJ2-1, reads KAGVTQTPRYLIKTRGQQVTLSCSPISGHRSVSWYQQTPGQGLQFLFEYFSETQRNKGNFPGRFSGRQFSNSRSEMNVSTLELGDSALYLCASSLARFTYNEQFFGPGTRLTVL.

About this clone: Within the sample, other DNA sequences also encode this same CDR3. V usage is TRBV9 and J usage is TRBJ1-4, with 9 positions matching TRBD1. Germline values: CDR1 SGDLS, CDR2 YYNGEE. CDR3 size: 14 residues. Unmatched junction bases numbered 4, after V lost 3 bases and J lost 7 bases. The CDR3 DNA is TGTGCCAGCAGCGCTGGGACAGGGATTGAAAAACTGTTTTTT. Translating gives CASSAGTGIEKLFF.

This clone was counted once. V usage is TRBV4-2 and J usage is TRBJ1-2; D not certain. V lost 0 bases and J 6 bases, leaving 17 bases between the germline ends. The CDR3 is 16 residues long. In germline, CDR1 is LGHNA, CDR2 YNFKEQ. CDR3 loop: CASSQEGRLTGDGYTF. As DNA, the CDR3 is TGTGCCAGCAGCCAAGAGGGTCGACTGACGGGCGATGGCTACACCTTC.

The CDR3 loop is CASSPRAAGGPYEQYF. The CDR3 nucleotides read TGTGCCAGCAGCCCAAGGGCCGCCGGGGGCCCCTACGAGCAGTACTTC. The genes are TRBV7-8 and TRBJ2-7; D tentatively fits TRBD1 or TRBD2 (6 bases each). The V gene lost 5 bases and the J gene lost 2 bases, with 19 bases spanning the gap. Germline V gene data show CDR1 as SGHVS and CDR2 as FQNEAQ. This CDR3 region has 16 residues.

This clone appeared a single time. V and J are TRBV19 and TRBJ1-2; no reliable D call. Trimming pared 5 bases from V and 7 bases from J, leaving 17 bases between. Per germline, CDR1 LNHDA and CDR2 SQIVND (reference sequence). The CDR3 extends over 14 amino acids. The CDR3 loop reads CASSPSTVSFGYTF. The DNA of the CDR3 is TGTGCCAGTAGTCCGAGTACGGTTTCGTTTGGCTACACCTTC. Filled out from reference TRBV19 and TRBJ1-2, the complete variable domain reads DGGITQSPKYLFRKEGQNVTLSCEQNLNHDAMYWYRQDPGQGLRLIYYSQIVNDFQKGDIAEGYSVSREKKESFPLTVTSAQKNPTAFYLCASSPSTVSFGYTFGSGTRLTVV.

The CDR3 DNA follows: TGTGCCAGCAGACCCACGGGACAGGGGGCCAGCTGGACCTACGAGCAGTACTTC. Translation: CASRPTGQGASWTYEQYF. The J gene is TRBJ2-7, the V gene TRBV9, with 12 bases fitting TRBD1. This CDR3 spans 18 amino acids. The germline V gene has CDR1 SGDLS and CDR2 YYNGEE. The ends lost 5 bases at V and 2 bases at J; junction bases unmatched: 14. Filled out from reference TRBV9 and TRBJ2-7, the complete variable domain reads DSGVTQTPKHLITATGQRVTLRCSPRSGDLSVYWYQQSLDQGLQFLIQYYNGEERAKGNILERFSAQQFPDLHSELNLSSLELGDSALYFCASRPTGQGASWTYEQYFGPGTRLTVT.

A remark on this clone: Other DNA sequences in the sample encode the same CDR3. The rearrangement joins TRBV5-1 to TRBJ2-1; D not certain. Trimming took off 0 bases at V and 4 bases at J, with 8 bases between the two ends. The CDR3 sequence is 14 residues long. CDR1 and CDR2 (germline): SGHRS, YFSETQ. CDR3 DNA sequence: TGCGCCAGCAGCTTGGCCGATAGATACAATGAGCAGTTCTTC. Translated: CASSLADRYNEQFF.